Given below is one T cell receptor beta chain in context. Its recognized antigen is unknown. No much larger clonotype is one base removed from it; base qualities were not supplied. This specimen belongs to a study of T cell responses to AZD1222 COVID-19 vaccine (dated by TCRdb to 2020 to 2022). Describing the broader study: Because spike-specific TCR depth and breadth did not differ between the two schedules, AZD1222 recipients who got a second dose at roughly 4 weeks were pooled with those who got a second dose at roughly 12 weeks. TCR sequencing was performed for 230 to 250 trial participants, of whom around 210 were given two doses of AZD1222 and around 26 were given two doses of MenACWY control vaccine. Trial participants were enrolled by age into subgroups of 18-55, 56-69 and 70-plus years, and 148, 28 and 57 TCR-sequenced participants, respectively, were included in these subgroups.

The time point tag for this specimen amounts to: baseline before first vaccination. Samples from vaccinated people were obtained from the UK trials COV001 and COV002, which included a single-blind randomized controlled phase 2/3 trial of AZD1222 (ChAdOx1 nCoV-19) in healthy adults. For TCRbeta chain sequencing, PBMC samples from trial participants were taken at day 0 and at day 28 after the second dose. Here is what the overall study found, with its caveats: Epitopes outside the regions mutated in the B.1.351 and B.1.1.7 variants were reportedly recognized by nearly half of the unique spike-specific TCRs. In the small 56-69-year group, the increase in depth fell short of significance, most likely because of low power. Conclusions about previously exposed vaccinees are limited, since just five or six AZD1222 recipients were seropositive for SARS-CoV-2 at baseline. Participants were mostly white British and included more females than males, and it was suggested by the authors that clonal diversity may have been underestimated. The vaccine-associated CD4 TCRs covered the entire spike protein, and the dominant responses fell in regions 160-218 and 743-854. Because no day 14 peak-response samples were available, repertoires were characterized only after the peak T cell response. After two AZD1222 doses, both the breadth and the depth of spike-specific TCRs were significantly higher than at day 0 and than in MenACWY recipients.

The CDR3 regions of human TCRbeta chains were analyzed by immunosequencing. As for the original processing: Repertoire TCRs were matched against a reference library of SARS-CoV-2-specific TCRs generated with the MIRA antigen-specificity platform. Breadth meant the fraction of unique TCRs that were SARS-CoV-2-associated, whereas depth meant the fraction of total T cells that were SARS-CoV-2-associated. Using the MIRA data, each spike-specific TCR was mapped to the spike region that the TCR reacts to and placed in a CD4 or CD8 class. Log10-transformed breadth and depth values were compared by one-way ANOVA with Sidak's multiple comparisons tests. The table was pulled from immuneACCESS by TCRdb, which kept in-frame rearrangements only. Such tables lose some clones; where checked, under half of the loss comes from unresolved V genes, and the rest has no known cause. V, J and clone size are those of that table, while D and trimming were read from the DNA. The sample table contains some 120,000 clones; only one count was recorded for around 92% of them. In total, the top ten clones hold around 0.96% of the sample.

From a lookup of the germline V gene, CDR1 and CDR2 are SGDLS and YYNGEE. Including the terminal cysteine and phenylalanine, the CDR3 comprises 16 residues. Of all the DNA, just the CDR3 is kept, 48 bases in frame from base 1. V loses 3 bases, J loses 5 bases, and the germline ends lie 17 bases apart. The specimen was peripheral blood, collected on day 0 of AZD1222 vaccination. The receptor was isolated from an adult in good health. Recombination linked TRBV9 to TRBJ2-2; TRBD1 might be the D gene, on 5 matching bases. This receptor has the CDR3 CASSEDPQGHTGELFF. The DNA sequence reads TGTGCCAGCAGCGAGGACCCTCAGGGTCATACCGGGGAGCTGTTTTTT.